Presented here are 32 T cell receptor beta chains from one specimen sequenced in a study of response to subunit inactivated influenza vaccine. TCRdb recomputed calls from the RT-PCR reads with MiXCR, one row per CDR3 protein. Among 500,000 to 650,000 distinct CDR3 sequences listed, less than 8% were seen once. The sequenced sample was PBMCs from blood, obtained 23 months after vaccination. These receptors were taken from a man aged 45 to 70 who received an inactivated influenza vaccine.

This clonotype was observed a few times. This chain joins TRBV2 and TRBJ2-7; D is unresolved. The CDR3 loop spans 11 amino acids. Germline CDR1 and CDR2: SNHLY and FYNNEI. The germline V and J ends were trimmed by 4 bases and 9 bases, with 10 bases remaining between them. The chain's CDR3 is CASSGDGLQYF. CDR3 bases: TGTGCCAGCAGTGGAGACGGGCTGCAGTACTTC.

This clonotype was detected only a few times. This chain uses TRBV6-1 with TRBJ2-7, with 10 bases fitting TRBD1. Germline CDR1 reads MNHNS; CDR2 reads SASEGT. This CDR3 has 13 residues. V was clipped by 6 bases and J by 9 bases; unmatched bases: 8. The CDR3 DNA follows: TGTGCCAGCAGCCCGGGACAGGGGAGCGGGCAGTACTTC. This encodes CASSPGQGSGQYF.

This clonotype was detected ten times or more. The chain carries TRBV20-1 and TRBJ1-5; no firm D call. The CDR3 is 13 residues long. V lost 6 bases, J lost 5 bases, and 14 bases lay in between. The germline V gene encodes CDR1 DFQATT and CDR2 SNEGSKA (reference sequence). As DNA, the CDR3 is TGCAGTGCGGATCCCGGGGTAGATCAGCCCCAGCATTTT. The encoded protein is CSADPGVDQPQHF.

This clonotype occurred a few times. The chain carries TRBV5-1 and TRBJ1-2, with D maybe TRBD1 (5 bases). This CDR3 region has 12 residues. Trimming removed 7 bases from V and 8 bases from J, with 15 bases in between. Germline lookup yields CDR1 SGHRS and CDR2 YFSETQ. The CDR3 is CASSGTAAGYTF. CDR3 in DNA: TGCGCCAGCTCCGGGACCGCGGCGGGCTACACCTTC.

This clonotype has more than one count but fewer than ten. V usage is TRBV20-1 and J usage is TRBJ2-7, with 11 bases that match TRBD2. With 5 bases clipped from V and 2 bases from J, the junction kept 14 bases outside the gene matches. Per germline, CDR1 DFQATT and CDR2 SNEGSKA (reference sequence). The CDR3 is 17 residues long. The CDR3 is CSAGMQLAGANTYEQYF. DNA for the CDR3: TGCAGTGCTGGGATGCAACTAGCGGGGGCTAACACCTACGAGCAGTACTTC.

This clonotype was counted only a few times. This sequence joins TRBV5-1 and TRBJ2-3, with TRBD2 matching 11 bases. The junction had 9 bases not matched to a gene; V was cut back by 5 bases and J by 1 base. CDR1 and CDR2 from the germline V gene are SGHRS and YFSETQ. The CDR3 covers 17 residues. The CDR3 DNA is TGCGCCAGCAGACTTAGCGGGGGGGTTTATGGCACAGATACGCAGTATTTT. It encodes CASRLSGGVYGTDTQYF.

This clonotype has at least ten counts. V usage is TRBV4-3 and J usage is TRBJ2-3; 8 bases match TRBD1. The CDR3 has 16 amino acids. Per germline, CDR1 LGHNA and CDR2 YSLEER. V trimming: 0 bases; J trimming: 2 bases; junction bases outside the gene matches: 4. The CDR3 coding sequence is TGCGCCAGCAGCCAAGAGGCAGGGGGCAACACAGATACGCAGTATTTT. Protein sequence: CASSQEAGGNTDTQYF.

This clonotype was counted ten times or more. V usage is TRBV7-9 and J usage is TRBJ1-5; tentative D call: TRBD1 (5 bases). Germline CDR1 and CDR2: SEHNR and FQNEAQ (reference sequence). Trimming took 4 bases from V and 8 from J, leaving 9 bases between them. The CDR3 has 12 amino acids. This CDR3 reads CASSSGWKPQHF. CDR3 in DNA: TGTGCCAGCAGCTCAGGGTGGAAGCCCCAGCATTTT. The full variable domain, in which reference TRBV7-9 and TRBJ1-5 provide the parts outside the CDR3, is DTGVSQNPRHKITKRGQNVTFRCDPISEHNRLYWYRQTLGQGPEFLTYFQNEAQLEKSRLLSDRFSAERPKGSFSTLEIQRTEQGDSAMYLCASSSGWKPQHFGDGTRLSIL.

The CDR3 DNA follows: TGTGCCAGCAGGGGAGACAGGGATACTGAAGCTTTCTTT. This sequence encodes CASRGDRDTEAFF. This sequence joins TRBV2 and TRBJ1-1; 7 bases match TRBD1. With 6 bases clipped from V and 5 bases from J, the junction kept 6 bases outside the gene matches. The CDR3 runs 13 residues. The V gene's germline CDR1 is SNHLY and CDR2 FYNNEI.

The rearrangement joins TRBV7-2 to TRBJ2-2; D perhaps matches TRBD1 (6 bases). V was trimmed by 7 bases and J by 7 bases, leaving 13 bases between them. The CDR3 is 13 amino acids. Germline V gene lookup returns CDR1 SGHTA and CDR2 FQGNSA. The CDR3: CASTPGGIGELFF. CDR3 nucleotides: TGTGCCAGCACCCCTGGGGGCATCGGGGAGCTGTTTTTT.

V and J are TRBV7-8 and TRBJ2-7, with TRBD1 matching over 9 bases. CDR1 and CDR2 from the germline V gene are SGHVS and FQNEAQ. The CDR3 has 16 residues. The V and J ends lost 2 bases and 4 bases, in that order; junction bases with no gene match: 9. The CDR3 sequence: CASSLRAGQGSYEQYF. CDR3 DNA sequence: TGTGCCAGCAGCTTAAGGGCGGGACAGGGATCGTACGAGCAGTACTTC.

V and J are TRBV5-5 and TRBJ2-1; 11 nucleotides agree with TRBD2. This CDR3 spans 16 amino acids. The V segment lost 3 bases and the J segment 4 bases; nucleotides outside the gene matches: 6. Germline assignment: CDR1 SGHKS and CDR2 YYEKEE (reference sequence). The CDR3 reads CASSSVAGGVYNEQFF. The CDR3 DNA is TGTGCCAGCAGCTCGGTAGCGGGGGGGGTATACAATGAGCAGTTCTTC.

This clonotype was detected ten times or more. This chain connects TRBV20-1 to TRBJ2-3, with no clear D. CDR3 size: 10 residues. Trimming shortened V by 8 bases and J by 11 bases, and 14 bases separated the two germline ends. Per germline, CDR1 DFQATT and CDR2 SNEGSKA (reference sequence). Written as DNA, the CDR3 is TGCAGTCCCAGCCGGGTGGAGCAGTATTTT. It specifies CSPSRVEQYF.

This clonotype was recorded a few times. V gene TRBV11-2 combines with J gene TRBJ1-4; D remains ambiguous. The ends were cut back, 2 bases at V and 0 bases at J, with 16 bases in the middle. The CDR3 extends over 18 amino acids. Germline V gene lookup returns CDR1 SGHAT and CDR2 FQNNGV. In DNA form, the CDR3 reads TGTGCCAGCAGCTTATATACCCTGGCGGGAGCAACTAATGAAAAACTGTTTTTT. It encodes CASSLYTLAGATNEKLFF.

This clonotype occurred a few times. The CDR3 loop is CSANRGGRNIQYF. Here the CDR3 DNA reads TGCAGTGCTAACAGAGGGGGCAGGAACATTCAGTACTTC. The chain combines TRBV20-1 with TRBJ2-4, with TRBD1 matching 7 bases. Trimming took 4 bases from V and 7 from J; bases not matched to a gene: 7. CDR1 is DFQATT and CDR2 is SNEGSKA in the germline V gene (reference sequence). The CDR3 covers 13 residues.

The V gene is TRBV24-1, the J gene TRBJ2-1, with a tentative D call TRBD2 (5 bases). Trimming pared 3 bases from V and 4 bases from J, leaving 15 bases between. Germline V gene data show CDR1 as KGHDR and CDR2 as SFDVKD. The CDR3 totals 16 residues. The CDR3 DNA is TGTGCCACCAGTGATAATAGCGCTTTAAAATACAATGAGCAGTTCTTC. Its protein is CATSDNSALKYNEQFF.

V usage is TRBV12-3 or TRBV12-4 and J usage is TRBJ1-1; TRBD1 is a possible D gene (5 bases). This CDR3 region has 14 residues. V dropped 7 bases and J dropped 0 bases, with 12 bases sitting between them. The CDR3 region has the DNA TGTGCCAGCACCCTGGGGCAGGTGAACACTGAAGCTTTCTTT. It translates to CASTLGQVNTEAFF.

The chain has TRBV29-1 and TRBJ1-4; D call uncertain. Germline lookup yields CDR1 SQVTM and CDR2 ANQGSEA. V dropped 1 base and J dropped 7 bases, with 13 bases sitting between them. This CDR3 has 14 residues. This CDR3 reads CSVEGLGGGEKLFF. CDR3 DNA sequence: TGCAGCGTTGAAGGACTGGGAGGAGGTGAAAAACTGTTTTTT.

Many counts were recorded for this clonotype. The chain combines TRBV20-1 with TRBJ2-1, with D perhaps TRBD1 (5 bases). V was clipped by 3 bases and J by 9 bases, with 21 bases between them. This CDR3 has 15 residues. Germline CDR1 DFQATT, CDR2 SNEGSKA (reference sequence). CDR3 coding DNA: TGCAGTGCTAGGGTTTGGGGCCTAAAGGATACTGAGCAGTTCTTC. Translation: CSARVWGLKDTEQFF.

The chain recombines TRBV4-2 with TRBJ2-3; tentatively, D is TRBD2 (6 bases). The CDR3 consists of 16 residues. V lost 0 bases, J lost 2 bases, and 12 bases lay in between. From germline, CDR1 is LGHNA and CDR2 YNFKEQ. CDR3 residues: CASSQDRGGNTDTQYF. DNA of the CDR3: TGTGCCAGCAGCCAAGATCGGGGCGGGAACACAGATACGCAGTATTTT.

The sample holds many counts of this clonotype. This rearrangement joins TRBV18 to TRBJ1-5; no reliable D call. Between the trimmed V and J ends, which lost 3 bases and 2 bases, there was a span of 8 bases. The CDR3 consists of 14 residues. The germline CDR1 and CDR2 sequences are KGHSH and LQKENI. The CDR3 loop reads CASSPARGNQPQHF. Here the CDR3 DNA reads TGTGCCAGCTCACCGGCGAGAGGCAATCAGCCCCAGCATTTT.

This clonotype was seen a few times. This chain uses TRBV28 with TRBJ1-1; D gene unclear. Germline V gene lookup returns CDR1 MDHEN and CDR2 SYDVKM. The V and J ends lost 5 bases and 11 bases respectively, with 12 bases between them. This CDR3 spans 11 amino acids. The CDR3 protein is CASSPKDWAFF. Here the CDR3 DNA reads TGTGCCAGCAGTCCTAAGGACTGGGCTTTCTTT.

This clonotype was counted between two and nine times. The gene calls are TRBV9 and TRBJ2-1, with TRBD1 identical over 10 bases. The CDR3 totals 13 residues. Germline V gives CDR1 SGDLS, CDR2 YYNGEE. Trimming cost V 3 bases and J 8 bases; bases outside gene matches: 2. CDR3 nucleotides: TGTGCCAGCAGCGCCGGACAGGGGGATGAGCAGTTCTTC. It translates to CASSAGQGDEQFF.

The chain links TRBV20-1 to TRBJ2-7; D assignment may be TRBD1 or TRBD2 (5 bases each). Germline assignment: CDR1 DFQATT and CDR2 SNEGSKA (reference sequence). This CDR3 region has 14 residues. V lost 3 bases and J lost 1, with 13 bases in between. In DNA form, the CDR3 reads TGCAGTGCTAGGGGACCTGGCGGGTCCTACGAGCAGTACTTC. Translating gives CSARGPGGSYEQYF.

In its sample, this clonotype was seen a few times. This sequence joins TRBV7-8 and TRBJ2-7; 15 bases align to TRBD2. J lost 12 bases, V lost 7 bases, and 13 bases had no gene match. The length of the CDR3 is 15 residues. The germline V gene encodes CDR1 SGHVS and CDR2 FQNEAQ. CDR3 sequence: CASTSGLAGGHALYF. CDR3 sequence (DNA): TGTGCCAGCACCTCGGGACTAGCGGGAGGTCACGCCCTGTACTTC.

There are a few counts of this clonotype. This sequence joins TRBV4-2 and TRBJ2-5; D is undetermined. Trimming took off 0 bases at V and 3 bases at J, with 8 bases between the two ends. CDR1 and CDR2 from the germline V gene are LGHNA and YNFKEQ. This CDR3 is 14 amino acids long. The CDR3 loop is CASSQEANKETQYF. In DNA form, the CDR3 reads TGTGCCAGCAGCCAAGAGGCAAACAAAGAGACCCAGTACTTC.

This clonotype has only a few counts. This chain's CDR3 is CASSGQDNNEQFF. CDR3 sequence (DNA): TGTGCCAGCTCGGGACAGGATAACAATGAGCAGTTCTTC. The V gene is TRBV3-1, the J gene TRBJ2-1; 8 nucleotides match TRBD1. V gave up 8 bases and J gave up 5 bases; unmatched junction bases: 5. CDR3 length: 13 residues. Germline-derived CDR1 and CDR2 are LGHDT and YNNKEL (reference sequence).

This clonotype was detected ten times or more. The rearrangement joins TRBV12-3 or TRBV12-4 to TRBJ1-3; D remains unclear. This CDR3 has 16 residues. V lost 6 bases and J 0 bases, leaving 15 bases between the germline ends. CDR3 bases: TGTGCCAGCAGCCGCGGAGACAAGAACTCTGGAAACACCATATATTTT. This sequence encodes CASSRGDKNSGNTIYF.

The V and J genes are TRBV20-1 and TRBJ2-7; D not certain. CDR1 and CDR2 from the germline V gene are DFQATT and SNEGSKA (reference sequence). This CDR3 region has 11 residues. V was shortened by 0 bases and J by 6 bases, with 6 bases between the two germline ends. This chain's CDR3 is CSARESVEQYF. In DNA, the CDR3 is TGCAGTGCTAGAGAGTCCGTCGAGCAGTACTTC.

This clonotype has a count of ten or more. This chain joins TRBV9 and TRBJ2-1; 8 bases are a match to TRBD1. The V and J ends lost 4 bases and 2 bases, in that order; junction bases with no gene match: 2. CDR3 size: 14 residues. Per the germline V gene, CDR1 is SGDLS and CDR2 is YYNGEE. In nucleotides, the CDR3 is TGTGCCAGCAGCAACAGGGGGGCCTACAATGAGCAGTTCTTC. It specifies CASSNRGAYNEQFF.

This clonotype was recorded at least ten times. The chain is built from TRBV30 and TRBJ2-1, with D possibly TRBD2 on 6 matching bases. The V end lost 1 base, the J end lost 8 bases, and 21 bases lay between the germline ends. The CDR3 length is 16 residues. CDR1 and CDR2 (germline): GTSNPN, SVGIG (reference sequence). The DNA of the CDR3 is TGTGCCTGGAGTGATCAATGGGCGGGACCCCACTATGAGCAGTTCTTC. Encoded protein: CAWSDQWAGPHYEQFF.

The table lists this clonotype with a few counts. V usage is TRBV5-1 and J usage is TRBJ2-3, with 7 bases that match TRBD2. This CDR3 region has 18 residues. Germline V gene sequence: CDR1 SGHRS, CDR2 YFSETQ. V lost 2 bases to trimming and J lost 2 bases; unmatched junction nucleotides: 14. DNA of the CDR3: TGCGCCAGCAGCTTTACGGTCCTCGGGGGGAGCCTCACAGATACGCAGTATTTT. Protein sequence: CASSFTVLGGSLTDTQYF. The whole variable domain, filled in from reference TRBV5-1 and TRBJ2-3, reads KAGVTQTPRYLIKTRGQQVTLSCSPISGHRSVSWYQQTPGQGLQFLFEYFSETQRNKGNFPGRFSGRQFSNSRSEMNVSTLELGDSALYLCASSFTVLGGSLTDTQYFGPGTRLTVL.